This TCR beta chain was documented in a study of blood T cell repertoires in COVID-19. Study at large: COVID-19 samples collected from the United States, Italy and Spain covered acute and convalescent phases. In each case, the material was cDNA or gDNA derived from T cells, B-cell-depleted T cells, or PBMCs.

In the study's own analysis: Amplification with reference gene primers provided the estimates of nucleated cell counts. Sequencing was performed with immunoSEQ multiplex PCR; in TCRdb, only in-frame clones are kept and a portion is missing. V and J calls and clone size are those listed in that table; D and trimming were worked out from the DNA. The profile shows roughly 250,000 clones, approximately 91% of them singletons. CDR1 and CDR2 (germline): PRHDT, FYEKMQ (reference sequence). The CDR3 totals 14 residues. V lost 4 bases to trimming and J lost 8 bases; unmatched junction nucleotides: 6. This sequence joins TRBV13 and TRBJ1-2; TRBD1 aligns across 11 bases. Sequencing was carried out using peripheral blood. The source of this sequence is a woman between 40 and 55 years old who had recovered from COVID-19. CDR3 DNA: TGTGCCAGCAGCTCGGACAGGGGGCTAGGGGGCTACACCTTC. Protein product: CASSSDRGLGGYTF.